The present T cell receptor beta chain was sequenced within a study of cytomegalovirus exposure and HLA in healthy donors. The CDR3 sequence is 14 residues long. From germline, CDR1 is MGHRA and CDR2 YSYEKL. Trimming cost V 0 bases and J 3 bases, with 6 bases left between them. The PCR made use of 60 Vbeta and 13 Jbeta primers. Assay used: immunoSEQ multiplex PCR; TCRdb lists only in-frame clones, some missing. The table records some 90,000 clones, more than 75% of them present only once. As concerns this clone: The antigen remains unidentified.

Study results and caveats: Accurate predictions that matched the HLA-A and HLA-B alleles of most subjects were reportedly made from TCR beta sequences. HLA alleles were associated with 15,000 to 20,000 TCR beta sequences in a later analysis at 0.05 false discovery rate.

The sequenced material came from PBMCs. The TCR comes from a human donor in good health. This chain uses TRBV4-1 with TRBJ2-1; D gene uncertain. The CDR3 region is CASSQDVRYNEQFF. The CDR3 DNA is TGCGCCAGCAGCCAAGATGTCCGCTACAATGAGCAGTTCTTC.